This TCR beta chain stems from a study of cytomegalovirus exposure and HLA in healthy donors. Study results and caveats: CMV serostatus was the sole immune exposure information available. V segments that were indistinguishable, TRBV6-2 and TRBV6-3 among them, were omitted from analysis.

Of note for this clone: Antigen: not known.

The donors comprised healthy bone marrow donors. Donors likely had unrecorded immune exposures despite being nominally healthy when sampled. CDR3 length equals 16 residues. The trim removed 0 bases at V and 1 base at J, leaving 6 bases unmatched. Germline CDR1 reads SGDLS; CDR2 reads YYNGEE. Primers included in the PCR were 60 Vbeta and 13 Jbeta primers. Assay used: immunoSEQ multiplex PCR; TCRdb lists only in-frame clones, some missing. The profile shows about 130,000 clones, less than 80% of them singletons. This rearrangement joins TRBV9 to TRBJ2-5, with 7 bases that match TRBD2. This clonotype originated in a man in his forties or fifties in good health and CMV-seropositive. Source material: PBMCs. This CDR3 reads CASSVVPGGVQETQYF. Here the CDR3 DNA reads TGTGCCAGCAGCGTAGTACCGGGAGGTGTCCAAGAGACCCAGTACTTC.